Following are 32 T cell receptor beta chains from one sample sequenced in a study of OX40 agonist ivuxolimab in advanced cancers. Here immunoSEQ multiplex PCR was the method, and the copy in TCRdb shows in-frame clones only, minus some. The sample includes about 40,000 clones, approximately 90% seen only once; the top ten take approximately 12%. Sequencing used CD4+ or CD8+ T cells sorted from blood, obtained in a trial of the OX40 agonist ivuxolimab. These receptor sequences come from an adult with an advanced solid tumor such as melanoma, head and neck, liver or kidney cancer.

The table lists this clone with a count of one. This chain joins TRBV7-9 and TRBJ2-1; a weak D match, TRBD1 (6 bases). In germline, CDR1 is SEHNR, CDR2 FQNEAQ (reference sequence). CDR3 size: 15 residues. V gave up 2 bases and J gave up 4 bases, with 12 bases separating them. The CDR3 here is CASSLLEGVYNEQFF. As DNA, the CDR3 is TGTGCCAGCAGCTTACTAGAGGGGGTTTACAATGAGCAGTTCTTC.

The chain combines TRBV7-9 with TRBJ2-1; 7 bases agree with TRBD2. V was pared by 3 bases and J by 5 bases, with 7 bases of the junction left unmatched. Germline CDR1 is SEHNR and CDR2 is FQNEAQ (reference sequence). CDR3 size: 15 residues. In DNA, the CDR3 is TGTGCCAGCAGCTTTATCCAGGGAGGGAACAATGAGCAGTTCTTC. Its translation: CASSFIQGGNNEQFF.

This rearrangement joins TRBV6-6 to TRBJ2-7; no definite D call. This CDR3 region has 13 residues. In germline, CDR1 is MNHNY, CDR2 SVGAGI (reference sequence). The germline V and J ends were trimmed by 7 bases and 6 bases, with 16 bases remaining between them. The CDR3 sequence is CASTPDLTGEQYF. The DNA for the CDR3 is TGTGCCAGCACCCCGGACCTAACGGGCGAGCAGTACTTC.

The chain couples TRBV28 to TRBJ2-3; no clear D gene. Trimming stripped 3 bases from V and 0 bases from J, with 13 bases between. The CDR3 consists of 16 residues. Germline CDR1 is MDHEN and CDR2 is SYDVKM. CDR3 residues: CASSLDDRTSTDTQYF. DNA for the CDR3: TGTGCCAGCAGTTTGGACGACCGAACTAGCACAGATACGCAGTATTTT.

The chain is built from TRBV19 and TRBJ2-7, with D possibly being TRBD1 or TRBD2 (5 bases each). Germline V gives CDR1 LNHDA, CDR2 SQIVND (reference sequence). CDR3 length: 16 amino acids. Trimming left V 1 base short and J 7 bases short, with 20 bases between. The CDR3 protein is CASSIGAGTTMREQYF. In nucleotides, the CDR3 is TGTGCCAGTAGTATAGGGGCTGGGACGACGATGAGGGAGCAGTACTTC. Using reference TRBV19 and TRBJ2-7 for the parts outside the CDR3, the full variable domain is DGGITQSPKYLFRKEGQNVTLSCEQNLNHDAMYWYRQDPGQGLRLIYYSQIVNDFQKGDIAEGYSVSREKKESFPLTVTSAQKNPTAFYLCASSIGAGTTMREQYFGPGTRLTVT.

V usage is TRBV5-4 and J usage is TRBJ1-4; TRBD1 is a possible D gene (5 bases). The CDR3 has 16 residues. The V gene lost 4 bases and the J gene lost 6 bases, with 19 bases spanning the gap. CDR1 is SGHNT, CDR2 YYREEE, per germline (reference sequence). The CDR3 region is CASSPTAPGEDEKLFF. For the CDR3, the DNA is TGTGCCAGCAGCCCTACGGCCCCGGGGGAGGATGAAAAACTGTTTTTT.

The chain employs TRBV7-9 and TRBJ1-6; D call uncertain. The CDR3 extends over 14 amino acids. The germline V gene has CDR1 SEHNR and CDR2 FQNEAQ (reference sequence). Trimming stripped 6 bases from V and 0 bases from J, with 6 bases between. This chain's CDR3 is CASRESSYNSPLHF. The CDR3 coding sequence is TGTGCCAGCAGAGAGAGCTCCTATAATTCACCCCTCCACTTT.

CDR3 sequence (DNA): TGTGCCAGCAGTTTGCGGACGGCCCCCTACGAGCAGTACTTC. Amino acid sequence: CASSLRTAPYEQYF. The chain employs TRBV27 and TRBJ2-7; no clear D gene. In germline, CDR1 is MNHEY, CDR2 SMNVEV (reference sequence). V lost 3 bases and J 2 bases, leaving 11 bases between the germline ends. CDR3 size: 14 residues.

The chain combines TRBV5-4 with TRBJ1-6; D not resolved. This CDR3 comprises 14 residues. CDR1 and CDR2 from the germline V gene are SGHNT and YYREEE (reference sequence). V dropped 7 bases and J dropped 3 bases, with 11 bases sitting between them. The CDR3 sequence: CASGEDGYNSPLHF. As DNA, the CDR3 is TGTGCCAGCGGCGAGGACGGCTATAATTCACCCCTCCACTTT.

The chain has TRBV7-2 and TRBJ1-5; D call uncertain. V was cut by 0 bases and J by 1 base, with 7 bases left in between. CDR3 size: 15 residues. Germline-derived CDR1 and CDR2 are SGHTA and FQGNSA. CDR3 in amino acids: CASSLAVASNQPQHF. The CDR3 DNA reads TGTGCCAGCAGCTTAGCTGTTGCCAGCAATCAGCCCCAGCATTTT.

In its sample, this clone is large. This chain joins TRBV6-6 and TRBJ1-2, with D possibly TRBD1 on 6 matching bases. The germline V gene encodes CDR1 MNHNY and CDR2 SVGAGI (reference sequence). The ends were cut back, 7 bases at V and 10 bases at J, with 13 bases in the middle. The CDR3 covers 11 residues. The CDR3: CASTGGGLYTF. The CDR3 coding sequence is TGTGCCAGCACCGGCGGGGGCCTCTACACCTTC.

The gene calls are TRBV27 and TRBJ2-5; D call uncertain. The J call may not be correct, given that the DNA end is closer to TRBJ2-7. The CDR3 covers 13 residues. The germline V gene encodes CDR1 MNHEY and CDR2 SMNVEV (reference sequence). The CDR3 loop is CASSLSGAREQYF. CDR3 DNA: TGTGCCAGCAGTTTATCAGGAGCCCGCGAGCAGTACTTC.

The genes are TRBV6-1 and TRBJ2-1; 7 nucleotides line up with TRBD2. The germline CDR1 and CDR2 sequences are MNHNS and SASEGT. This CDR3 region has 12 residues. J was trimmed by 10 bases and V by 6 bases; bases with no gene match: 6. The CDR3 protein is CASSPLAREQFF. The CDR3 DNA reads TGTGCCAGCAGCCCACTAGCGCGGGAGCAGTTCTTC.

For this clone: One junction end does not reproduce the germline sequence, and a read error may be involved. At the DNA level, this CDR3 is encoded by other sequences in the same sample as well. The rearrangement uses TRBV4-1 and TRBJ1-2, with D tentatively TRBD1 (6 bases). The germline V gene encodes CDR1 MGHRA and CDR2 YSYEKL. The CDR3 consists of 13 residues. CDR3 in amino acids: CASSQEGRTVSCF. The CDR3 DNA sequence: TGCGCCAGCAGCCAAGAAGGACGGACAGTCTCTTGCTTC.

This clone is deemed medium-sized. The chain links TRBV7-8 to TRBJ2-5, with 9 bases identical to TRBD1. Germline CDR1 SGHVS, CDR2 FQNEAQ. The J segment lost 4 bases and the V segment lost 2 bases, leaving 5 bases of the junction unmatched. There are 15 residues in the CDR3. The DNA for the CDR3 is TGTGCCAGCAGCTTACCGGGACAGGGCAGAGAGACCCAGTACTTC. Translated: CASSLPGQGRETQYF. The variable domain in full, with the rest retrieved from reference TRBV7-8 and TRBJ2-5, is GAGVSQSPRYKVAKRGQDVALRCDPISGHVSLFWYQQALGQGPEFLTYFQNEAQLDKSGLPSDRFFAERPEGSVSTLKIQRTQQEDSAVYLCASSLPGQGRETQYFGPGTRLLVL.

Here the CDR3 DNA reads TGTGCCAGCAGCACTGGACAGGTGATCACTGAAGCTTTCTTT. This encodes CASSTGQVITEAFF. The chain joins TRBV27 to TRBJ1-1; 7 bases fit TRBD1. The CDR3 is 14 amino acids. Germline CDR1 and CDR2: MNHEY and SMNVEV (reference sequence). V lost 6 bases, J lost 4 bases, and 8 bases stayed unmatched.

This clone was seen a single time. The CDR3, as DNA: TGTGCCAGCACCCCACAGGGGACCCTAAACTATGGCTACACCTTC. Protein product: CASTPQGTLNYGYTF. The V call is TRBV4-2, the J call TRBJ1-2; the match to TRBD1 covers 7 bases. The CDR3 covers 15 residues. J gave up 2 bases and V 7 bases, and 10 bases lay outside the gene matches. Germline lookup yields CDR1 LGHNA and CDR2 YNFKEQ.

In DNA, the CDR3 is TGTGCCAGCAGTCCGGCGACACCAAACGGCTACAATGAGCAGTTCTTC. Its protein product is CASSPATPNGYNEQFF. The V call is TRBV28, the J call TRBJ2-1; no reliable D call. This CDR3 is 16 amino acids long. V was shortened by 5 bases and J by 3 bases, with 17 bases between the two germline ends. Per the germline V gene, CDR1 is MDHEN and CDR2 is SYDVKM.

The rearrangement links TRBV6-5 to TRBJ1-5, with unresolved D. V lost 4 bases and J lost 3, with 7 bases in between. This CDR3 is 13 amino acids long. Germline V CDR1 and CDR2: MNHEY, SVGAGI. CDR3 in DNA: TGTGCCAGCAGTTCCATCATCAATCAGCCCCAGCATTTT. Translation gives CASSSIINQPQHF.

The chain joins TRBV5-1 to TRBJ1-2; D is uncertain. Germline V gene lookup returns CDR1 SGHRS and CDR2 YFSETQ. The CDR3 runs to 14 residues. V shed 1 base and J shed 8 bases, with 15 bases lying between them. CDR3 loop: CASSLLAGDQGYTF. CDR3 DNA sequence: TGCGCCAGCAGCTTGCTCGCAGGTGACCAGGGCTACACCTTC.

V and J are TRBV6-1 and TRBJ1-1; perhaps TRBD1 as D (6 bases). V was cut by 4 bases and J by 0 bases, with 9 bases left in between. This CDR3 region has 14 residues. Germline V gene lookup returns CDR1 MNHNS and CDR2 SASEGT. The DNA for the CDR3 is TGTGCCAGCAGTGGTAGGACAGTGAACACTGAAGCTTTCTTT. Translating gives CASSGRTVNTEAFF.

This clone was picked up one time. The genes are TRBV28 and TRBJ1-2, with D possibly matching TRBD1 (5 bases). Trimming took off 5 bases at V and 2 bases at J, with 12 bases between the two ends. CDR1 and CDR2 from the germline V gene are MDHEN and SYDVKM. The CDR3 extends over 14 amino acids. CDR3 residues: CASSPRGRNYGYTF. CDR3 nucleotide sequence: TGTGCCAGCAGTCCGAGGGGCCGGAACTATGGCTACACCTTC.

DNA of the CDR3: TGTGCCAGCACCTCCAGGGGCAGCTCCTACGAGCAGTACTTC. Protein product: CASTSRGSSYEQYF. This chain uses TRBV11-2 with TRBJ2-7, with TRBD1 as a possible D gene (6 bases). The germline gives CDR1 SGHAT, CDR2 FQNNGV. Trimming cost V 7 bases and J 0 bases, with 13 bases left between them. This CDR3 has 14 residues.

This clone was seen a single time. The chain joins TRBV6-5 to TRBJ1-2; unclear D gene. V lost 2 bases to trimming and J lost 6 bases, with 16 bases between them. Germline-derived CDR1 and CDR2 are MNHEY and SVGAGI. The CDR3 sequence is 15 residues long. The CDR3 bases are TGTGCCAGCAGTTACCCCCCGTTAGGACGGAATGGCTACACCTTC. This encodes CASSYPPLGRNGYTF.

The chain combines TRBV7-6 with TRBJ1-1; D ambiguous. Trimming took 7 bases from V and 1 from J, leaving 13 bases between them. Germline V gives CDR1 SGHVS, CDR2 FNYEAQ. CDR3 length: 14 amino acids. The CDR3 DNA reads TGTGCCAGCACCGAGGGCCGGGCGAACACTGAAGCTTTCTTT. This gives the protein CASTEGRANTEAFF. Filled out from reference TRBV7-6 and TRBJ1-1, the complete variable domain reads GAGVSQSPRYKVTKRGQDVALRCDPISGHVSLYWYRQALGQGPEFLTYFNYEAQQDKSGLPNDRFSAERPEGSISTLTIQRTEQRDSAMYRCASTEGRANTEAFFGQGTRLTVV.

The V and J genes are TRBV5-3 and TRBJ1-3, with D tentatively TRBD1 (5 bases). TRBV5-3 belongs to the ORF category, with a function that is uncertain. The CDR3 length is 15 residues. The V end was cut by 0 bases, the J end by 0 bases, with 7 bases between. The CDR3 is CARSLDRSSGNTIYF. DNA for the CDR3: TGTGCCAGAAGCTTGGACAGGAGCTCTGGAAACACCATATATTTT.

V and J are TRBV11-3 and TRBJ2-1; 7 bases fit TRBD2. CDR1 and CDR2 (germline): SGHNT, YENEEA. The CDR3 covers 19 residues. J lost 5 bases, V lost 1 base, and 17 bases had no gene match. The CDR3 coding sequence is TGTGCCAGCAGCTTAGTTCCCCCGGACGGGGGGTCTCCCCACAATGAGCAGTTCTTC. This encodes CASSLVPPDGGSPHNEQFF.

The chain couples TRBV5-1 to TRBJ1-1; possible D gene TRBD1, 6 bases. Germline V gene data show CDR1 as SGHRS and CDR2 as YFSETQ. V was trimmed by 3 bases and J by 0 bases, leaving 12 bases between them. The CDR3 loop spans 15 amino acids. CDR3 sequence (DNA): TGCGCCAGCAGCTACCAACAGGGCCTGAACACTGAAGCTTTCTTT. Amino acid sequence: CASSYQQGLNTEAFF. The variable domain in full, completed from reference TRBV5-1 and TRBJ1-1, reads KAGVTQTPRYLIKTRGQQVTLSCSPISGHRSVSWYQQTPGQGLQFLFEYFSETQRNKGNFPGRFSGRQFSNSRSEMNVSTLELGDSALYLCASSYQQGLNTEAFFGQGTRLTVV.

The chain joins TRBV23-1 to TRBJ1-1, with D hard to call. TRBV23-1 is an ORF for which the function is uncertain. The V end lost 7 bases, the J end lost 6 bases, and 27 bases lay between the germline ends. The CDR3 consists of 17 residues. CDR3 coding DNA: TGCGCCAGCAATAAATCGGACCGAATCGGCAGGTTCGCTGAAGCTTTCTTT. Its translation is CASNKSDRIGRFAEAFF.

The chain links TRBV7-9 to TRBJ1-1; 10 bases are a match to TRBD1. V gave up 5 bases and J gave up 5 bases; unmatched junction bases: 11. CDR1 and CDR2 from the germline V gene are SEHNR and FQNEAQ (reference sequence). The CDR3 loop spans 16 amino acids. The CDR3 loop is CASSPPRQGARTEAFF. The CDR3 DNA sequence: TGTGCCAGCAGCCCACCCAGACAGGGGGCGAGGACTGAAGCTTTCTTT. The variable domain in full, completed from reference TRBV7-9 and TRBJ1-1, reads DTGVSQNPRHKITKRGQNVTFRCDPISEHNRLYWYRQTLGQGPEFLTYFQNEAQLEKSRLLSDRFSAERPKGSFSTLEIQRTEQGDSAMYLCASSPPRQGARTEAFFGQGTRLTVV.

The chain couples TRBV29-1 to TRBJ1-4, with no clear D. Germline lookup yields CDR1 SQVTM and CDR2 ANQGSEA. Trimming took off 6 bases at V and 8 bases at J, with 28 bases between the two ends. The CDR3 has 17 residues. The CDR3 is CSVKGQGLSPDREKLFF. The CDR3, as DNA: TGCAGCGTAAAAGGGCAAGGCTTGAGTCCCGACCGCGAAAAACTGTTTTTT.

The chain recombines TRBV9 with TRBJ2-7; 7 bases agree with TRBD2. V lost 3 bases to trimming and J lost 4 bases; unmatched junction nucleotides: 7. The germline gives CDR1 SGDLS, CDR2 YYNGEE. The CDR3 contains 14 residues. The CDR3 DNA reads as TGTGCCAGCAGCGCAGGGACTAATAAATACGAGCAGTACTTC. Protein: CASSAGTNKYEQYF.